This T cell receptor beta chain was sequenced for a study of blood T cell repertoires in COVID-19. Across the study: Donors in the United States, Italy and Spain gave samples during acute or convalescent COVID-19. Nucleic acid was either cDNA or gDNA, and it came from T cells, B-cell-depleted T cells, or PBMCs.

This clone was recorded at least ten times. Per the original data handling: Scientists estimated how many nucleated cells there were by amplifying reference gene primers. The protocol was immunoSEQ multiplex PCR, while the TCRdb copy is restricted to in-frame clones and leaves out a portion. The V and J calls and clone size are taken from that table; D and trimming were inferred from the DNA. The sample has roughly 130,000 clones, about 80% seen once. The sample was peripheral blood. This TCR was sampled from a man aged 45-65 years with acute or convalescent COVID-19.

The CDR3, as DNA: TGTGCCATCAGCCGAGAACAGGGGAATTCACCCCTCCACTTT. Its protein product is CAISREQGNSPLHF. The chain is built from TRBV10-3 and TRBJ1-6; 7 bases are a match to TRBD1. The CDR3 is 14 residues long. Germline lookup yields CDR1 ENHRY and CDR2 SYGVKD. With 6 bases clipped from V and 7 bases from J, the junction kept 6 bases outside the gene matches.